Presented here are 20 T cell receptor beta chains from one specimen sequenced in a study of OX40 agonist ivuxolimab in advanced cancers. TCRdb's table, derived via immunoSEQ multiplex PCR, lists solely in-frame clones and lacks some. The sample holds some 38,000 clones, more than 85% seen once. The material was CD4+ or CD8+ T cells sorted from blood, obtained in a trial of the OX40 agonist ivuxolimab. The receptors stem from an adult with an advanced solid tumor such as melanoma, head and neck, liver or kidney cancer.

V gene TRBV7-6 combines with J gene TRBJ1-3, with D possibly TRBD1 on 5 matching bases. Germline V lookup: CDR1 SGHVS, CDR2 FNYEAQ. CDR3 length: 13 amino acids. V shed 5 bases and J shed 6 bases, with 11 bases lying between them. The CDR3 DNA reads TGTGCCAGCAGCAGAAGAGGGGAAAACACCATATATTTT. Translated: CASSRRGENTIYF. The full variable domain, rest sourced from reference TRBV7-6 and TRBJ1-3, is GAGVSQSPRYKVTKRGQDVALRCDPISGHVSLYWYRQALGQGPEFLTYFNYEAQQDKSGLPNDRFSAERPEGSISTLTIQRTEQRDSAMYRCASSRRGENTIYFGEGSWLTVV.

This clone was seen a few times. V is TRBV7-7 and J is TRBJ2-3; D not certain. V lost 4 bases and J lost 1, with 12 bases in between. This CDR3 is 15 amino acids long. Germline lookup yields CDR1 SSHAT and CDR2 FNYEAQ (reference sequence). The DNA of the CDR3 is TGTGCCAGCAGCTCCGGGTTTATGGGCACAGATACGCAGTATTTT. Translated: CASSSGFMGTDTQYF.

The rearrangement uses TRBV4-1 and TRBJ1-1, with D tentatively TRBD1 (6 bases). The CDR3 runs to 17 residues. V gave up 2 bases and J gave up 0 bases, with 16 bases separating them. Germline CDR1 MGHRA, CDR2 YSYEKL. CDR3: CASSQRANRVMNTEAFF. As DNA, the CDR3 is TGCGCCAGCAGCCAAAGGGCTAACAGGGTCATGAACACTGAAGCTTTCTTT.

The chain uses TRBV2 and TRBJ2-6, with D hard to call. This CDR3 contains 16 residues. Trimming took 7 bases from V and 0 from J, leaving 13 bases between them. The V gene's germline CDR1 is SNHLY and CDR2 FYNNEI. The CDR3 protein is CASKDRFSSGANVLTF. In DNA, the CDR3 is TGTGCCAGCAAGGATAGATTCAGCTCTGGGGCCAACGTCCTGACTTTC.

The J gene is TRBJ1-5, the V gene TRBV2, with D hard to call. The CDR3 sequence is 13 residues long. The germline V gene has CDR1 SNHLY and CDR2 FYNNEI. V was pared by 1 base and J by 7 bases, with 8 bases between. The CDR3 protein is CASSEEGRQPQHF. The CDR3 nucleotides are TGTGCCAGCAGTGAAGAGGGTAGGCAGCCCCAGCATTTT. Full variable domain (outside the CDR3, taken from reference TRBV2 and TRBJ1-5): EPEVTQTPSHQVTQMGQEVILRCVPISNHLYFYWYRQILGQKVEFLVSFYNNEISEKSEIFDDQFSVERPDGSNFTLKIRSTKLEDSAMYFCASSEEGRQPQHFGDGTRLSIL.

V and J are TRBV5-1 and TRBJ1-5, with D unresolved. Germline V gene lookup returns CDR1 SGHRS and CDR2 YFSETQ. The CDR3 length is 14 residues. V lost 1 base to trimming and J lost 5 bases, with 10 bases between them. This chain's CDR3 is CASSLFAGDQPQHF. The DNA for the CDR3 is TGCGCCAGCAGCTTGTTCGCCGGTGATCAGCCCCAGCATTTT.

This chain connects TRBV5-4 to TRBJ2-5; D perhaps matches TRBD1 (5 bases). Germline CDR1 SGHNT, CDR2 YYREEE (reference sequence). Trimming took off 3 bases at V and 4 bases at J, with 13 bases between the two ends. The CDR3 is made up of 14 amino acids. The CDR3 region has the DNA TGTGCCAGCAGCTATAGACAGTCCTTAGAGACCCAGTACTTC. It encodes CASSYRQSLETQYF.

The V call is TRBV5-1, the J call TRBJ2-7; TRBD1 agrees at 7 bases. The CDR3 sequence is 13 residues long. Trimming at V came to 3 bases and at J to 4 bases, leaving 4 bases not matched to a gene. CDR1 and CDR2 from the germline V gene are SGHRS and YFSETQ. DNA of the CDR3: TGCGCCAGCAGCTCGACAGGGCGGTACGAGCAGTACTTC. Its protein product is CASSSTGRYEQYF. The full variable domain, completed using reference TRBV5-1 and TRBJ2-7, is KAGVTQTPRYLIKTRGQQVTLSCSPISGHRSVSWYQQTPGQGLQFLFEYFSETQRNKGNFPGRFSGRQFSNSRSEMNVSTLELGDSALYLCASSSTGRYEQYFGPGTRLTVT.

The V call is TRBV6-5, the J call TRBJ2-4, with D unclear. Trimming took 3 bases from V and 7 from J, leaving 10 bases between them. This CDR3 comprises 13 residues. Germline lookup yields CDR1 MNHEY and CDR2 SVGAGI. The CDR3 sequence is CASSYSVENIQYF. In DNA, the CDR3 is TGTGCCAGCAGTTATTCCGTCGAGAACATTCAGTACTTC.

The CDR3 DNA sequence: TGTGCCAGCGCCCGGGTGACAAAAGGTCACTACGAGCAGTACTTC. The encoded protein is CASARVTKGHYEQYF. V is TRBV27 and J is TRBJ2-7; D uncertain. CDR1 is MNHEY, CDR2 SMNVEV, per germline (reference sequence). Trimming took 8 bases from V and 3 from J, leaving 20 bases between them. CDR3 length: 15 residues.

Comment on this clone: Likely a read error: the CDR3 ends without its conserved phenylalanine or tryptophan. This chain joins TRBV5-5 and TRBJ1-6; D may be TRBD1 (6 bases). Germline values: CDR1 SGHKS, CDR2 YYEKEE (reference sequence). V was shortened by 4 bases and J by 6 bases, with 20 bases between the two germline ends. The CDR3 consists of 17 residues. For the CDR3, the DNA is TGTGCCAGCAGCCAAACCGGGACATGGGCACTTAATTCACCCCTCCACCTT. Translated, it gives CASSQTGTWALNSPLHL.

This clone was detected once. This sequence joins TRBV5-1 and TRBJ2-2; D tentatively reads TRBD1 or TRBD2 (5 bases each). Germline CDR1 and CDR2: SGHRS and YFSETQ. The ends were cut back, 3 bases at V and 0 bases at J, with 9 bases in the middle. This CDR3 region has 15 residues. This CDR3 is CASSSRGANTGELFF. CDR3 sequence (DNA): TGCGCCAGCAGCTCTCGAGGGGCGAACACCGGGGAGCTGTTTTTT.

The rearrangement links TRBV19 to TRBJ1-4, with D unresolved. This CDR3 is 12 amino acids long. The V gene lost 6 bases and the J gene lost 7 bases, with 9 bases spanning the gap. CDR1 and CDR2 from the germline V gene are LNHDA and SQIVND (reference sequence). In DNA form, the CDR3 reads TGTGCCAGTAGCCGGGAGGCTGAAAAACTGTTTTTT. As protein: CASSREAEKLFF.

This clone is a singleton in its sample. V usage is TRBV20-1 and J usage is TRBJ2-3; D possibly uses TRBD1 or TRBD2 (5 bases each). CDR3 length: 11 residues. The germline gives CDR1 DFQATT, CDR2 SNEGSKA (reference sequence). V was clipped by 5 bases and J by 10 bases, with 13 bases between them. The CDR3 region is CSAPGMGPQYF. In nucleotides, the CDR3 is TGCAGTGCTCCCGGGATGGGGCCGCAGTATTTT.

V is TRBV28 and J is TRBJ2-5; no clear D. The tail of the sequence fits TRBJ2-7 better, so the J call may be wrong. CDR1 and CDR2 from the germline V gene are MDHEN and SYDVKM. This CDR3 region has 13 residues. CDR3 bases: TGTGCCAGCAGCTACCGAAACTCCTACGAGCAGTACTTC. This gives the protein CASSYRNSYEQYF.

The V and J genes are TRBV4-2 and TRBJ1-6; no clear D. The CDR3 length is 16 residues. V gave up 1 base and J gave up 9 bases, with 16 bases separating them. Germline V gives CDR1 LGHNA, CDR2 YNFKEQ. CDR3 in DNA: TGTGCCAGCAGCCAAGTTTCAGGAGCGAGTTCTTCACCCCTCCACTTT. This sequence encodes CASSQVSGASSSPLHF.

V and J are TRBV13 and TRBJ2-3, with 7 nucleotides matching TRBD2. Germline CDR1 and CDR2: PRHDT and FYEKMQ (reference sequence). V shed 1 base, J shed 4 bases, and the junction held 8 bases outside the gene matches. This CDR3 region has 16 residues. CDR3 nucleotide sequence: TGTGCCAGCAGCTTAGATGTAGTGGGGGGGGCAGATACGCAGTATTTT. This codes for CASSLDVVGGADTQYF.

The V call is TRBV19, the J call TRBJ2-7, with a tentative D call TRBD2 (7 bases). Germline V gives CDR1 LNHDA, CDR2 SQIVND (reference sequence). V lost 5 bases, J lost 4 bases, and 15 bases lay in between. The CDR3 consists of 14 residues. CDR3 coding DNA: TGTGCCAGTAGTCCCGGGGGGACAAAGTACGAGCAGTACTTC. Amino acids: CASSPGGTKYEQYF.

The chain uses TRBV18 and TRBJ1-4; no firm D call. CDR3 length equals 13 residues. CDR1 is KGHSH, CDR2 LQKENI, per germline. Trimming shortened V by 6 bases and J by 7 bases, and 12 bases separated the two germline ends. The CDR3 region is CASSPEVAEKLFF. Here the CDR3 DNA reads TGTGCCAGCTCGCCCGAGGTGGCTGAAAAACTGTTTTTT.

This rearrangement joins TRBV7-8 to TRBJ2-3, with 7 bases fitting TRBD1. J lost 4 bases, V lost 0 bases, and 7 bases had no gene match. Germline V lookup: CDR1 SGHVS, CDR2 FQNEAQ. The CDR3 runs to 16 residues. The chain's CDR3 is CASSLASFQGADTQYF. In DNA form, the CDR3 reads TGTGCCAGCAGCTTAGCGTCCTTCCAGGGGGCAGATACGCAGTATTTT.